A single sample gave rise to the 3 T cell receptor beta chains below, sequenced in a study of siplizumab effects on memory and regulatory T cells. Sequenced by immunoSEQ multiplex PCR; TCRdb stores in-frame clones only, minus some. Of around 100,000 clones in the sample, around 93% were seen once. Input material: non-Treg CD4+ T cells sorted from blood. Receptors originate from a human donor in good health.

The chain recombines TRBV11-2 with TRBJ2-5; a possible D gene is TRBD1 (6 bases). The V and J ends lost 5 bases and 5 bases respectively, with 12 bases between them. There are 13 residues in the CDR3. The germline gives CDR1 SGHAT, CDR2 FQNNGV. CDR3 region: CASSRPQGETQYF. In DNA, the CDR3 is TGTGCCAGCAGCCGGCCCCAGGGGGAGACCCAGTACTTC.

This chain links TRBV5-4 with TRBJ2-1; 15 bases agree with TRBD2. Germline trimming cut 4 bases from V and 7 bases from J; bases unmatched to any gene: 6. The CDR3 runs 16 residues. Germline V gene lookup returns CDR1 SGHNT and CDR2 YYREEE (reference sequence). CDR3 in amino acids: CASSRGLAGGSNEQFF. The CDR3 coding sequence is TGTGCCAGCAGCAGGGGACTAGCGGGAGGTTCAAATGAGCAGTTCTTC.

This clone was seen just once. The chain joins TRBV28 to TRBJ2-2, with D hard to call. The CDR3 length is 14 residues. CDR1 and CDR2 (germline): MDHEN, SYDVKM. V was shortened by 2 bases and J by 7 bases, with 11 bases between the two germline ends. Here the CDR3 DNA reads TGTGCCAGCAGTTTAGGAGCCCGCGGCGGGGAGCTGTTTTTT. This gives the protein CASSLGARGGELFF.